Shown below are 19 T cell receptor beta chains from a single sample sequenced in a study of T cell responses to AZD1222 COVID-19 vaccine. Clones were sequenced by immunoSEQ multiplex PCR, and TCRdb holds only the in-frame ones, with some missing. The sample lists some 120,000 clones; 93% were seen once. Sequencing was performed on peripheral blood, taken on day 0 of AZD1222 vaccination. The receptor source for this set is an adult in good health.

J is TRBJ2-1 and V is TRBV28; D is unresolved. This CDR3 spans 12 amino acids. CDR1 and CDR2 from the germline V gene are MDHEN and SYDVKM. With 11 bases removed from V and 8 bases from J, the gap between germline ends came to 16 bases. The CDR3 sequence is CAAKTRYHEQFF. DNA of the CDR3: TGTGCCGCTAAGACTCGGTACCATGAGCAGTTCTTC.

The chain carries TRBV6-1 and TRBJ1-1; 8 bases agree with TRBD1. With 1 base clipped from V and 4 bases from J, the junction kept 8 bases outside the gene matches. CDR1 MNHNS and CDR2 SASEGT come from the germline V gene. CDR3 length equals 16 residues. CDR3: CASSEGRQGLGTEAFF. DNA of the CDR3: TGTGCCAGCAGTGAAGGTCGACAGGGGTTGGGCACTGAAGCTTTCTTT.

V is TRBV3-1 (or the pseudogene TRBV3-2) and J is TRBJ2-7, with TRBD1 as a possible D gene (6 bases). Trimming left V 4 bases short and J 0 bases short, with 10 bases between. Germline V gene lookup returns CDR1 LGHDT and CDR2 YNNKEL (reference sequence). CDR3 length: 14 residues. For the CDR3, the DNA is TGTGCCAGCAGCCCTAGGGGGTTCTCCTACGAGCAGTACTTC. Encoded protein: CASSPRGFSYEQYF.

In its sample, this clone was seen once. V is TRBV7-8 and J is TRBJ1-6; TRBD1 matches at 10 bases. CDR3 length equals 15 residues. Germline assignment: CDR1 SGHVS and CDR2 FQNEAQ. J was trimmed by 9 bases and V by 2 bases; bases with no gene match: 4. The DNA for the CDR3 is TGTGCCAGCAGCTTAAGGGGGGACAGGGGTTCACCCCTCCACTTT. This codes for CASSLRGDRGSPLHF.

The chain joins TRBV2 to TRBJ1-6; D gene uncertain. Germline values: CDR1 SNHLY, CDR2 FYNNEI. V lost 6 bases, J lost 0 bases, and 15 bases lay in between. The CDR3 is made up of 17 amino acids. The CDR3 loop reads CASRAGLSSSYNSPLHF. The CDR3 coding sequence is TGTGCCAGCAGAGCAGGACTCTCGAGCTCCTATAATTCACCCCTCCACTTT.

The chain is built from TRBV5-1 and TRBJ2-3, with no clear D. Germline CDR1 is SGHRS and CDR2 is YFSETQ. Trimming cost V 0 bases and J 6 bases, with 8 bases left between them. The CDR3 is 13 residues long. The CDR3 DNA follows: TGCGCCAGCAGCTTGGAACTTGAGGATACGCAGTATTTT. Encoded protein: CASSLELEDTQYF.

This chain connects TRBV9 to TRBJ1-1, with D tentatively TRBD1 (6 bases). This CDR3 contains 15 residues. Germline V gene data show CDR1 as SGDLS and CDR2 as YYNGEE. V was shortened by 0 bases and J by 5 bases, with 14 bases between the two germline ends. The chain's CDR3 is CASSVDVKGGTEAFF. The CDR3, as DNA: TGTGCCAGCAGCGTAGACGTGAAAGGGGGGACTGAAGCTTTCTTT. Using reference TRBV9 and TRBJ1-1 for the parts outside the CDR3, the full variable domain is DSGVTQTPKHLITATGQRVTLRCSPRSGDLSVYWYQQSLDQGLQFLIQYYNGEERAKGNILERFSAQQFPDLHSELNLSSLELGDSALYFCASSVDVKGGTEAFFGQGTRLTVV.

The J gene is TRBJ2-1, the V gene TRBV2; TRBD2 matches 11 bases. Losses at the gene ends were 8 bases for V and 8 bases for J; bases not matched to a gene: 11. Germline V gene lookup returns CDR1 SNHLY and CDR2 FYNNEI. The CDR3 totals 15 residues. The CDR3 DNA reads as TGTGCCAGCGGTGGGGAGCTAGCGGGAGGAGATGAGCAGTTCTTC. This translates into CASGGELAGGDEQFF.

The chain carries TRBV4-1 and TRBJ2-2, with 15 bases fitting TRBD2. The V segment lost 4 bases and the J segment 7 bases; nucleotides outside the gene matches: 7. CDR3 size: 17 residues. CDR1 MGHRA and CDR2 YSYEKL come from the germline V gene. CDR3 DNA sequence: TGCGCCAGCAGCCCCAGGACTAGCGGGAGGGGGGTCGGGGAGCTGTTTTTT. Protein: CASSPRTSGRGVGELFF.

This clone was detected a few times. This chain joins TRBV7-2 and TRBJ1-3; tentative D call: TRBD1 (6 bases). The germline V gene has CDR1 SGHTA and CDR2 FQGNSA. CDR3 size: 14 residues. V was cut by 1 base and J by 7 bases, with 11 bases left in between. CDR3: CASSLEGGRNTIYF. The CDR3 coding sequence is TGTGCCAGCAGCTTAGAGGGGGGCAGGAACACCATATATTTT.

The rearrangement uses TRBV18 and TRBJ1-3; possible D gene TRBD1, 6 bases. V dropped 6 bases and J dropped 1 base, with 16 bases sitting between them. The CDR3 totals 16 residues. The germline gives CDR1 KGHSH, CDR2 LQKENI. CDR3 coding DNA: TGTGCCAGCTCTCCGTCGGGGGCGAAATCTGGAAACACCATATATTTT. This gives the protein CASSPSGAKSGNTIYF.

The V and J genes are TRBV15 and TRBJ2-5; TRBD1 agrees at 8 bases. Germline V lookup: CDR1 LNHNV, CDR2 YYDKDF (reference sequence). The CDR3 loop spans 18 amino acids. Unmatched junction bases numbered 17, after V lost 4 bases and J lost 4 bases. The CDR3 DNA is TGTGCCACCAGCATTCGTATGTCCAACAGGGGGAGCGGAGAGACCCAGTACTTC. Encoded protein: CATSIRMSNRGSGETQYF.

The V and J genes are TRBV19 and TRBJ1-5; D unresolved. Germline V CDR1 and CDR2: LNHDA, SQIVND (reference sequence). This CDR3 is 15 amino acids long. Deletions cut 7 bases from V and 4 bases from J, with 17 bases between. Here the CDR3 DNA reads TGTGCCAGTACCACCCGGAGCAACGTAAATCAGCCCCAGCATTTT. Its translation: CASTTRSNVNQPQHF.

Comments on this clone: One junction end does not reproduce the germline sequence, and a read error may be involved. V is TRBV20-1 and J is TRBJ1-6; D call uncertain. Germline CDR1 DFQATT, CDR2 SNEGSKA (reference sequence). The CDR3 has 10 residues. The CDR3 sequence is CSARDSALHF. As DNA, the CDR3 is TGCAGTGCTAGAGATTCAGCCCTCCACTTT.

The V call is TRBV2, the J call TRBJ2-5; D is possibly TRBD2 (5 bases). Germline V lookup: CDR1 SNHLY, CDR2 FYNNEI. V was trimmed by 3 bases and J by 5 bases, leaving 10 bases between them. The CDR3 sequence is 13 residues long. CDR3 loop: CASSDLAGETQYF. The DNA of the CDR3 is TGTGCCAGCAGTGATCTAGCCGGGGAGACCCAGTACTTC.

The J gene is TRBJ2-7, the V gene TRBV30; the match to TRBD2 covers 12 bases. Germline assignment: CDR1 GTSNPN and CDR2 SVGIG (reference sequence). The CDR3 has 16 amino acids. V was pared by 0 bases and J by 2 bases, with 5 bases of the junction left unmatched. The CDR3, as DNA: TGTGCCTGGAGTGTACGGCTAGCGGGAGGGGCCTACGAGCAGTACTTC. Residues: CAWSVRLAGGAYEQYF.

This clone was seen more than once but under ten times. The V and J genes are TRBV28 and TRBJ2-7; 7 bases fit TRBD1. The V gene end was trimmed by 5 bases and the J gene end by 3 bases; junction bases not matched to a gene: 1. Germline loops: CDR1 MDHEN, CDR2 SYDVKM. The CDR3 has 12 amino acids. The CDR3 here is CASSTGDYEQYF. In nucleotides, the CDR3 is TGTGCCAGCAGTACAGGGGACTACGAGCAGTACTTC.

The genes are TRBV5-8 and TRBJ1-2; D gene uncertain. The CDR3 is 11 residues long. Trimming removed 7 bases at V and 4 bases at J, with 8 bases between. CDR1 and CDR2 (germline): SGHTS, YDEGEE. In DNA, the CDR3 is TGTGCCAGCCGGGTGTCCTATGGCTACACCTTC. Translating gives CASRVSYGYTF.

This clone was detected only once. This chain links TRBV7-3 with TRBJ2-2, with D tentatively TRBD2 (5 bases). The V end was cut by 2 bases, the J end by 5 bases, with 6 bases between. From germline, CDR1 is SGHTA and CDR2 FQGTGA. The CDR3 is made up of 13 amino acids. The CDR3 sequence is CASSLGGTGELFF. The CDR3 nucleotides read TGTGCCAGCAGCTTAGGCGGGACCGGGGAGCTGTTTTTT.